Each of the 21 T cell receptor beta chains below was sequenced from the same sample in a study of blood T cell repertoires in COVID-19 (dated by TCRdb to the early 2020s). The method behind the library was the immunoSEQ multiplex PCR assay. The source is immuneACCESS, and TCRdb retained only in-frame sequences with V and J called. Part of the clones is not carried over; for the studies checked, unresolved V genes explain less than half of this, and the remainder is unexplained. The table for this sample lists 300,000 or so clones; approximately 87% of them were counted only once. The ten largest make up about 1.6% of the sample. Material for sequencing was peripheral blood. Receptors originate from a woman aged 40 to 55 who had recovered from COVID-19.

This chain uses TRBV9 with TRBJ1-2; 10 bases are a match to TRBD1. Germline V gene lookup returns CDR1 SGDLS and CDR2 YYNGEE. CDR3 size: 13 residues. Germline trimming cut 4 bases from V and 7 bases from J; bases unmatched to any gene: 4. The CDR3 DNA reads as TGTGCCAGCAGCCCCGGGACAGGGGTTGGCTACACCTTC. It codes for CASSPGTGVGYTF.

The rearrangement uses TRBV6-5 and TRBJ1-6; D possibly corresponds to TRBD1 (5 bases). The CDR3 covers 15 residues. Germline lookup yields CDR1 MNHEY and CDR2 SVGAGI. V lost 5 bases and J lost 7, with 15 bases in between. Here the CDR3 DNA reads TGTGCCAGCAGTCCGGGACTCTCATTAAATTCACCCCTCCACTTT. It specifies CASSPGLSLNSPLHF.

The V gene is TRBV6-2 or TRBV6-3, the J gene TRBJ2-1; possible D gene TRBD1, 5 bases. The ends were cut back, 2 bases at V and 1 base at J, with 18 bases in the middle. The CDR3 contains 18 residues. CDR1 and CDR2 (germline): MNHEY, SVGEGT. CDR3: CASSYPYRTVSSYNEQFF. As DNA, the CDR3 is TGTGCCAGCAGTTACCCGTACAGGACCGTATCTTCCTACAATGAGCAGTTCTTC.

This clone was observed a single time. The chain is built from TRBV6-4 and TRBJ2-7, with D uncertain. CDR1 is MRHNA, CDR2 SNTAGT, per germline. V gave up 7 bases and J gave up 0 bases, with 10 bases separating them. This CDR3 is built from 13 residues. CDR3 bases: TGTGCCAGCATGGCAGACACCTCCTACGAGCAGTACTTC. Translated, it gives CASMADTSYEQYF.

The chain carries TRBV11-2 and TRBJ1-1; TRBD1 is a possible D gene (5 bases). The CDR3 runs 16 residues. Looked up from germline, CDR1 is SGHAT and CDR2 is FQNNGV. The V gene lost 4 bases and the J gene lost 4 bases, with 19 bases spanning the gap. CDR3 residues: CASSSGGAGRGTEAFF. As DNA, the CDR3 is TGTGCCAGCAGCTCCGGTGGGGCAGGGAGGGGCACTGAAGCTTTCTTT.

V usage is TRBV14 and J usage is TRBJ2-2; D perhaps matches TRBD1 (5 bases). The CDR3 spans 15 residues. CDR1 SGHDN and CDR2 FVKESK come from the germline V gene. V was cut by 4 bases and J by 5 bases, with 14 bases left in between. CDR3 amino acids: CASSRRVRRTGELFF. The CDR3 DNA is TGTGCCAGCAGCCGCAGGGTTCGACGTACCGGGGAGCTGTTTTTT.

This clone was counted once. The chain joins TRBV19 to TRBJ2-5; TRBD1 might be the D (6 bases). The CDR3 length is 16 residues. Germline V gene lookup returns CDR1 LNHDA and CDR2 SQIVND (reference sequence). Trimming removed 3 bases from V and 5 bases from J, with 19 bases in between. In DNA, the CDR3 is TGTGCCAGTAGTATCCAGACTTTTACAGGGAGCGAGACCCAGTACTTC. Residues: CASSIQTFTGSETQYF. Variable domain in full (rest from reference TRBV19 and TRBJ2-5): DGGITQSPKYLFRKEGQNVTLSCEQNLNHDAMYWYRQDPGQGLRLIYYSQIVNDFQKGDIAEGYSVSREKKESFPLTVTSAQKNPTAFYLCASSIQTFTGSETQYFGPGTRLLVL.

V and J are TRBV6-5 and TRBJ1-6, with TRBD1 as a possible D gene (6 bases). Deletions cut 5 bases from V and 3 bases from J, with 11 bases between. This CDR3 has 15 residues. Germline V CDR1 and CDR2: MNHEY, SVGAGI. The CDR3 nucleotides are TGTGCCAGCAGTCGGGACATTCGCTATAATTCACCCCTCCACTTT. As protein: CASSRDIRYNSPLHF.

This chain uses TRBV11-2 with TRBJ1-1; no clear D gene. Trimming took off 2 bases at V and 2 bases at J, with 9 bases between the two ends. Germline loops: CDR1 SGHAT, CDR2 FQNNGV. The CDR3 contains 14 residues. The CDR3 is CASSLIGGNTEAFF. The CDR3 nucleotides read TGTGCCAGCAGCTTAATCGGAGGCAACACTGAAGCTTTCTTT. Full variable domain (missing parts from reference TRBV11-2 and TRBJ1-1): EAGVAQSPRYKIIEKRQSVAFWCNPISGHATLYWYQQILGQGPKLLIQFQNNGVVDDSQLPKDRFSAERLKGVDSTLKIQPAKLEDSAVYLCASSLIGGNTEAFFGQGTRLTVV.

This chain joins TRBV5-1 and TRBJ1-2; possibly TRBD1 for D (6 bases). The CDR3 has 14 amino acids. Deletions cut 5 bases from V and 4 bases from J, with 15 bases between. Germline loops: CDR1 SGHRS, CDR2 YFSETQ. In nucleotides, the CDR3 is TGCGCCAGCAGGCCTCAACAGGGACCCTATGGCTACACCTTC. Translating it yields CASRPQQGPYGYTF.

This clone appeared once. This chain connects TRBV5-4 to TRBJ2-7; 7 nucleotides agree with TRBD1. The trim removed 3 bases at V and 3 bases at J, leaving 6 bases unmatched. The CDR3 contains 14 residues. Per the germline V gene, CDR1 is SGHNT and CDR2 is YYREEE (reference sequence). CDR3 loop: CASSSGQNLYEQYF. Here the CDR3 DNA reads TGTGCCAGCAGCTCGGGACAGAACCTCTACGAGCAGTACTTC.

This chain connects TRBV19 to TRBJ2-1, with D possibly matching TRBD1 (8 bases). V lost 6 bases, J lost 8 bases, and 20 bases lay in between. The CDR3 length is 15 residues. CDR1 is LNHDA and CDR2 is SQIVND in the germline V gene (reference sequence). The CDR3 coding sequence is TGTGCCAGTAGATTGAACAGGGGGGGGGTCGATGAGCAGTTCTTC. Amino acids: CASRLNRGGVDEQFF.

This clone was detected once. The chain recombines TRBV9 with TRBJ1-2; D might be TRBD1 (6 bases). The germline V gene encodes CDR1 SGDLS and CDR2 YYNGEE. The ends were cut back, 3 bases at V and 4 bases at J, with 10 bases in the middle. The CDR3 runs to 13 residues. The CDR3 region has the DNA TGTGCCAGCAGCGACAGGGACGTCTATGGCTACACCTTC. Translated, it gives CASSDRDVYGYTF.

The chain links TRBV6-2 or TRBV6-3 to TRBJ1-2, with 10 nucleotides matching TRBD1. The CDR3 is 14 amino acids. Germline V gene sequence: CDR1 MNHEY, CDR2 SVGEGT. The ends lost 6 bases at V and 8 bases at J; junction bases unmatched: 9. The CDR3 is CASSPDRGLGGYTF. DNA for the CDR3: TGTGCCAGCAGCCCCGACAGGGGGCTAGGCGGCTACACCTTC.

The CDR3: CASTWDGRNTGELFF. The CDR3 DNA sequence: TGTGCCAGCACCTGGGACGGGAGAAACACCGGGGAGCTGTTTTTT. The rearrangement joins TRBV27 to TRBJ2-2, with D possibly being TRBD2 (6 bases). The germline gives CDR1 MNHEY, CDR2 SMNVEV (reference sequence). The CDR3 has 15 residues. V lost 7 bases, J lost 2 bases, and 14 bases lay in between.

The J gene is TRBJ2-2, the V gene TRBV19; weak D call: TRBD1 (6 bases). CDR1 is LNHDA, CDR2 SQIVND, per germline (reference sequence). The CDR3 has 17 amino acids. V gave up 6 bases and J gave up 1 base, with 18 bases separating them. Written as DNA, the CDR3 is TGTGCCAGTAGATGGGACGGCAGGGGAAGGAACACCGGGGAGCTGTTTTTT. It codes for CASRWDGRGRNTGELFF.

On this clone itself: At the DNA level, this CDR3 is encoded by other sequences in the same sample as well. V usage is TRBV21-1 and J usage is TRBJ1-1; TRBD1 was called by the table and not checked on the DNA. TRBV21-1 is a pseudogene segment. The CDR3 totals 16 residues. The CDR3 DNA is TGTGCCAGCAGCAGACCAAGACGGACAGGGAGGACTGAAGCTTTCTTT. Translating gives CASSRPRRTGRTEAFF.

This chain uses TRBV6-5 with TRBJ1-4; a possible D gene is TRBD1 (5 bases). With 6 bases removed from V and 3 bases from J, the gap between germline ends came to 11 bases. Germline lookup yields CDR1 MNHEY and CDR2 SVGAGI. The CDR3 has 14 amino acids. The CDR3 nucleotides read TGTGCCAGCAGGCGTGGGGGGGCTAATGAAAAACTGTTTTTT. Protein sequence: CASRRGGANEKLFF.

The chain joins TRBV5-4 to TRBJ2-3, with 8 bases aligning to TRBD2. The J segment lost 2 bases and the V segment lost 3 bases, leaving 8 bases of the junction unmatched. Germline-derived CDR1 and CDR2 are SGHNT and YYREEE (reference sequence). CDR3 length equals 16 residues. The CDR3 reads CASSSLTSGLTDTQYF. CDR3 sequence (DNA): TGTGCCAGCAGCTCCCTTACTAGCGGACTCACAGATACGCAGTATTTT.

The gene calls are TRBV6-5 and TRBJ2-7; D possibly corresponds to TRBD2 (5 bases). Germline assignment: CDR1 MNHEY and CDR2 SVGAGI. The ends were cut back, 6 bases at V and 6 bases at J, with 18 bases in the middle. This CDR3 contains 14 residues. CDR3 loop: CASSSPTPRGEQYF. The CDR3 nucleotides read TGTGCCAGCAGCTCCCCTACCCCACGGGGCGAGCAGTACTTC.

The CDR3 DNA reads as TGCGCCAGCAGCTCGGGGGATGTTTCCACCGGGGAGCTGTTTTTT. Its translation is CASSSGDVSTGELFF. This chain joins TRBV5-1 and TRBJ2-2; D is possibly TRBD2 (6 bases). CDR1 and CDR2 from the germline V gene are SGHRS and YFSETQ. V gave up 3 bases and J gave up 4 bases, with 13 bases separating them. The CDR3 is 15 residues long.